The present T cell receptor (beta chain) was sequenced within a study of blood T cells in healthy people across ages. PCR was performed a second time for about 6 to 12 cycles using a sample-barcoded 5' primer and a J-beta primer mix. TCRdb redid the calling of the 5' RACE reads with MiXCR, one entry per CDR3 protein. This table has approximately 1,700,000 distinct CDR3 sequences, 30% to 40% appearing once. This receptor was identified in a human donor in good health. The specimen sequenced was blood.

The CDR3 nucleotides are TGCAGCGTTGAAGAAAGCGGGACAGGGATCGGCTACGAGCAGTACTTC. It translates to CSVEESGTGIGYEQYF. This rearrangement joins TRBV29-1 to TRBJ2-5, with 9 bases matching TRBD1. The end of the DNA fits TRBJ2-7 better, so the J call may be wrong. Germline CDR1 reads SQVTM; CDR2 reads ANQGSEA. This CDR3 has 16 residues.